A selection of T cell receptor beta chains follows, all from one sample in a study of spatial heterogeneity in lung cancer. TCRdb re-called the 5' RACE reads through MiXCR, storing one row per CDR3 protein. The table includes 110,000 or so distinct CDR3 sequences, 11% detected once. This sample comprised PBMCs, obtained at follow-up. The receptors derive from a female donor with early-stage non-small cell lung cancer. CDR3s include the opening cysteine and the closing phenylalanine or tryptophan. D genes are given only for firm matches. Rows give clone size only sometimes, using once, few, many, or a class for an expanded clone.

abundance | j_gene | d_gene | v_gene | CDR3aa | CDR3nt
few | TRBJ2-3 | - | TRBV10-2 | CASSDAGSPDTQYF | TGCGCCAGCAGTGACGCGGGAAGCCCAGATACGCAGTATTTT
- | TRBJ1-4 | - | TRBV2 | CASSTPGPGEKLFF | TGTGCCAGCAGCACCCCGGGCCCTGGGGAAAAACTGTTTTTT
- | TRBJ2-7 | - | TRBV27 | CASSLERQVLYF | TGTGCCAGCAGTTTAGAGAGACAGGTTCTGTACTTC
- | TRBJ2-7 | - | TRBV28 | CASSSPPGTGGGGYEQYF | TGTGCCAGCAGTTCCCCCCCCGGTACAGGAGGCGGAGGCTACGAGCAGTACTTC
- | TRBJ2-3 | - | TRBV5-1 | CASSLVGVTSTDTQYF | TGCGCCAGCAGCTTGGTCGGAGTAACTAGCACAGATACGCAGTATTTT
few | TRBJ1-1 | TRBD1 | TRBV18 | CASSRGQGAYTEAFF | TGTGCCAGCTCACGGGGACAGGGGGCTTACACTGAAGCTTTCTTT
many | TRBJ2-1 | TRBD1 | TRBV20-1 | CSANPTTGTGRYNEQFF | TGCAGTGCTAACCCAACCACCGGGACAGGACGTTACAATGAGCAGTTCTTC
few | TRBJ2-1 | TRBD2 | TRBV11-3 | CASRIAGVHNEQFF | TGTGCCAGCAGAATAGCGGGAGTCCACAATGAGCAGTTCTTC
many | TRBJ1-6 | TRBD1 | TRBV7-2 | CASSLGTGNSPLHF | TGCGCCAGCAGCTTGGGGACAGGGAATTCACCCCTCCACTTT
- | TRBJ2-3 | TRBD1 | TRBV10-3 | CAISEKTGSDTQYF | TGTGCCATCAGTGAGAAGACAGGGTCAGATACGCAGTATTTT
- | TRBJ2-4 | - | TRBV7-2 | CASSLENIQYF | TGTGCCAGCAGCTTAGAGAACATTCAGTACTTC
- | TRBJ2-3 | - | TRBV27 | CASSLGRNTDTQYF | TGTGCCAGCAGTTTAGGGAGAAATACAGATACGCAGTATTTT
many | TRBJ1-6 | - | TRBV12-3/TRBV12-4 | CASSLRGFSPLHF | TGTGCCAGCAGTCTTAGGGGGTTTTCACCCCTCCACTTT
many | TRBJ2-7 | - | TRBV28 | CATDLPGWREQYF | TGTGCCACAGACTTACCAGGGTGGAGGGAGCAGTACTTC
many | TRBJ2-2 | TRBD2 | TRBV27 | CASSPGGLAGGTNTGELFF | TGTGCCAGCAGCCCCGGGGGACTAGCGGGAGGGACGAACACCGGGGAGCTGTTTTTT
- | TRBJ2-5 | - | TRBV10-3 | CAISPRAGTWGETQYF | TGTGCCATCAGCCCGAGGGCCGGGACATGGGGAGAGACCCAGTACTTC
- | TRBJ1-4 | - | TRBV7-9 | CASSLGPTGWSNEKLFF | TGTGCCAGCAGCTTGGGACCTACAGGGTGGTCTAATGAAAAACTGTTTTTT
- | TRBJ2-5 | - | TRBV7-2 | CASSLLGPSGTQYF | TGTGCCAGCAGCTTGCTAGGGCCATCGGGGACCCAGTACTTC
few | TRBJ2-3 | - | TRBV19 | CASRGRRGRTDTQYF | TGTGCCAGTCGCGGGAGAAGGGGGCGAACAGATACGCAGTATTTT
- | TRBJ1-5 | - | TRBV5-6 | CASSLGGTFLRGQPQHF | TGTGCCAGCAGCTTGGGAGGGACATTTCTTAGGGGGCAGCCCCAGCATTTT
- | TRBJ2-3 | - | TRBV5-1 | CASSFSYGADTQYF | TGCGCCAGCAGCTTTTCCTACGGGGCAGATACGCAGTATTTT
many | TRBJ2-7 | TRBD1 | TRBV28 | CASRPGQSYEQYF | TGTGCCAGCAGGCCGGGACAGAGCTACGAGCAGTACTTC
many | TRBJ2-3 | - | TRBV7-2 | CAKGRTSTDTQYF | TGTGCCAAGGGCCGAACTAGCACAGATACGCAGTATTTT
few | TRBJ1-2 | - | TRBV12-3/TRBV12-4 | CASSLDSPYGYTF | TGTGCCAGCAGTTTAGACAGTCCCTATGGCTACACCTTC